This entry is about one T cell receptor (beta chain). This sample is drawn from a study of blood T cell repertoires in COVID-19. Trimming pared 2 bases from V and 9 bases from J, leaving 18 bases between. This CDR3 spans 15 amino acids. Germline values: CDR1 MNHEY, CDR2 SVGEGT. This table comes from immunoSEQ multiplex PCR, and its TCRdb copy is limited to in-frame clones, with some not included. The sample holds 110,000 or so clones, over 75% seen once. Sample: peripheral blood. The J gene is TRBJ2-3, the V gene TRBV6-2 or TRBV6-3, with D possibly being TRBD1 (6 bases). This sequence originates from a woman in her 70s who had recovered from COVID-19. CDR3 nucleotides: TGTGCCAGCAGTTACCTTCTCACAGGGTTAGGAACGCAGTATTTT. Translation: CASSYLLTGLGTQYF.